The following is a T cell receptor beta chain sequence with its context. Its antigen is unknown. This specimen belongs to a study of T cells in localized non-small cell lung cancer. The study's findings and limits: Higher T cell density in the blood was associated with longer overall survival, whereas higher adjacent-lung clonality associated with shorter survival. Sequencing covered just one tumor region, so heterogeneity cannot be ruled out. Appearance in adjacent lung was seen for a median 57 of the top 100 tumor clones.

Trimming removed 1 base at V and 1 base at J, with 7 bases between. The CDR3 is 13 amino acids. From germline, CDR1 is GTSNPN and CDR2 SVGIG (reference sequence). Only in-frame clones appear in the TCRdb table, and some are missing; sequencing was by immunoSEQ multiplex PCR. The data show tens of thousands of clones, 70% to 90% seen once. This clonotype originated in a male donor older than 55 with stage III lung adenocarcinoma. The V gene is TRBV30, the J gene TRBJ1-1; D remains unclear. Sequenced here: peripheral blood, sampled before any cancer treatment. The CDR3 loop is CAWSGTGNTEAFF. CDR3 nucleotide sequence: TGTGCCTGGAGTGGGACCGGGAACACTGAAGCTTTCTTT.